The clone carrying this T cell receptor (beta chain) was detected only a few times. Next came a second PCR, run for about 7 to 12 cycles, which used a sample-barcoded 5' primer along with a J-beta primer mix. From the 5' RACE reads, TCRdb called clonotypes with MiXCR, one entry per CDR3 protein. Of hundreds of thousands of distinct CDR3 sequences listed, about 24% are singletons. The length of the CDR3 is 15 residues. The ends lost 3 bases at V and 6 bases at J; junction bases unmatched: 5. In germline, CDR1 is ENHRY, CDR2 SYGVKD. These data belong to a study of blood T cells in healthy people across ages. Sample donors were healthy Caucasian individuals that came from Russia, aged 6 to 90. The same data also contributed to another study, on T cells of mothers and their children.

What was sequenced was blood. The genes are TRBV10-3 and TRBJ2-1; 10 nucleotides line up with TRBD2. The clonotype was recovered from a boy aged 10-17 years in good health. The CDR3 DNA reads as TGTGCCATCAGTGATTCTAGCGGGAGAGTCAATGAGCAGTTCTTC. This sequence encodes CAISDSSGRVNEQFF.